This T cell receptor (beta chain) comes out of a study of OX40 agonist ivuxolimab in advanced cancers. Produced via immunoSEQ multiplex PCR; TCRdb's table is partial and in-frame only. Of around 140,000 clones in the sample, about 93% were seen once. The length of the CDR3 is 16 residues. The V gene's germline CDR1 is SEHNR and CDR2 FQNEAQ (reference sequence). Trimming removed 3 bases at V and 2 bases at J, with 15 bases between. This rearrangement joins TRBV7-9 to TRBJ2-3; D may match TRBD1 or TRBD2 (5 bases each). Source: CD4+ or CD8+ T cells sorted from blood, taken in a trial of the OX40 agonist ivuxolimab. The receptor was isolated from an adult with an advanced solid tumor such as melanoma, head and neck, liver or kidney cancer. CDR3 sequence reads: CASSLSTGLNTDTQYF. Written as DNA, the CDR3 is TGTGCCAGCAGCTTGTCAACAGGACTTAACACAGATACGCAGTATTTT.